This TCR beta chain derives from a study of cytomegalovirus exposure and HLA in healthy donors. Study overall: As an earlier analysis found, roughly 180 million T cells yielded about 120 million unique TCR beta sequences.

The CDR3 is made up of 12 amino acids. V dropped 6 bases and J dropped 4; count of bases not matched to a gene: 1. The V gene's germline CDR1 is MNHEY and CDR2 SVGAGI. Primers: 60 Vbeta forward and 13 Jbeta reverse. Generated by immunoSEQ multiplex PCR, the TCRdb table keeps only in-frame clones and is missing some. Here the sample spans 200,000 to 250,000 clones, approximately 82% being singletons. Source material: PBMCs. The clonotype originates from a woman aged 55-70 years in good health and CMV-seropositive. The chain links TRBV6-5 to TRBJ1-1; 8 bases agree with TRBD1. The CDR3: CASRTGATEAFF. DNA for the CDR3: TGTGCCAGCAGGACAGGGGCCACTGAAGCTTTCTTT.